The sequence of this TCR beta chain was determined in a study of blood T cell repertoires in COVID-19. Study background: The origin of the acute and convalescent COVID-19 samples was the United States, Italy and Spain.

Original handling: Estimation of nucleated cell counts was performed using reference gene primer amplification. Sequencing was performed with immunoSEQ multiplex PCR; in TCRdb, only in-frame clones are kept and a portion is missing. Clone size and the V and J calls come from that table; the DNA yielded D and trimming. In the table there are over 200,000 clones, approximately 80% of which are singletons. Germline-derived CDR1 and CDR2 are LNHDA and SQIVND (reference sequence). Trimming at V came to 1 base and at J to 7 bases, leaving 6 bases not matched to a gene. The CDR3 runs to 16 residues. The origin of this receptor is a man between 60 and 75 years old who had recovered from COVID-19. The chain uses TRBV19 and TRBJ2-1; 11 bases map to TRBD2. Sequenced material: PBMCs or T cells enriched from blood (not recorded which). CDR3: CASSIVSGGAGNEQFF. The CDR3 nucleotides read TGTGCCAGTAGTATAGTTAGCGGGGGGGCCGGGAATGAGCAGTTCTTC.